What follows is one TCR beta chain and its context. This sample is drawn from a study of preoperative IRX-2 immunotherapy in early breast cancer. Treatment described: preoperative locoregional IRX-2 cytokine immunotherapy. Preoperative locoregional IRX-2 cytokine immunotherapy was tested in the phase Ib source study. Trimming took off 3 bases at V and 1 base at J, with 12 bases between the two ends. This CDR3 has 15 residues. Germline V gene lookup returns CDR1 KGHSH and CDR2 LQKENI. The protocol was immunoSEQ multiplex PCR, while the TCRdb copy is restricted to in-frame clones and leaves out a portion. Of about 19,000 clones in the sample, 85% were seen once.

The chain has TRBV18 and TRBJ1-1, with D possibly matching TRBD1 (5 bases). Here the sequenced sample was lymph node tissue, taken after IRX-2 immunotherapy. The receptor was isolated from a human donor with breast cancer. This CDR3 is CASSPREGRNTEAFF. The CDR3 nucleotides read TGTGCCAGCTCACCCAGGGAGGGGAGGAACACTGAAGCTTTCTTT.